These 10 T cell receptor beta chains originate from one sample sequenced in a study of cytomegalovirus exposure and HLA in healthy donors. With 60 Vbeta and 13 Jbeta primers, the PCR was carried out. Only in-frame clones appear in the TCRdb table, and some are missing; sequencing was by immunoSEQ multiplex PCR. This table holds about 120,000 clones, about 80% found once. Material for sequencing was PBMCs. The source is a woman between 18 and 29 years old in good health and CMV-seronegative.

This clone was detected only once. The chain uses TRBV18 and TRBJ2-1; weak D call: TRBD2 (5 bases). Germline CDR1 and CDR2: KGHSH and LQKENI. There are 11 residues in the CDR3. V was trimmed by 6 bases and J by 10 bases, leaving 10 bases between them. DNA of the CDR3: TGTGCCAGCTCCCCCACGGGGGAGCAGTTCTTC. Encoded protein: CASSPTGEQFF. The full variable domain, with the rest looked up from reference TRBV18 and TRBJ2-1, is NAGVMQNPRHLVRRRGQEARLRCSPMKGHSHVYWYRQLPEEGLKFMVYLQKENIIDESGMPKERFSAEFPKEGPSILRIQQVVRGDSAAYFCASSPTGEQFFGPGTRLTVL.

V usage is TRBV6-1 and J usage is TRBJ1-2; 7 bases match TRBD1. V trimming: 6 bases; J trimming: 2 bases; junction bases outside the gene matches: 6. Germline CDR1 MNHNS, CDR2 SASEGT. The CDR3 runs to 14 residues. The CDR3 nucleotides are TGTGCCAGCAGCTTGACAGGGCAGAACTATGGCTACACCTTC. This translates into CASSLTGQNYGYTF.

The gene calls are TRBV27 and TRBJ1-1, with TRBD1 as a possible D gene (6 bases). This CDR3 region has 14 residues. V was pared by 2 bases and J by 2 bases, with 9 bases between. Germline V gene data show CDR1 as MNHEY and CDR2 as SMNVEV (reference sequence). CDR3 sequence reads: CASSLDRTNTEAFF. Written as DNA, the CDR3 is TGTGCCAGCAGTTTAGACAGGACCAACACTGAAGCTTTCTTT.

This sequence joins TRBV30 and TRBJ1-5, with D possibly being TRBD1 (6 bases). The V end was cut by 4 bases, the J end by 4 bases, with 14 bases between. This CDR3 is 14 amino acids long. Germline V lookup: CDR1 GTSNPN, CDR2 SVGIG (reference sequence). The CDR3 spells CAWMDGQGNQPQHF. The CDR3 DNA sequence: TGTGCCTGGATGGATGGGCAGGGGAATCAGCCCCAGCATTTT.

The chain joins TRBV27 to TRBJ2-1, with TRBD2 matching over 11 bases. This CDR3 has 15 amino acids. In germline, CDR1 is MNHEY, CDR2 SMNVEV (reference sequence). Unmatched junction bases numbered 5, after V lost 6 bases and J lost 4 bases. This CDR3 is CASRPRLAGYNEQFF. DNA for the CDR3: TGTGCCAGCAGACCCAGACTAGCGGGATACAATGAGCAGTTCTTC.

This clone appeared a few times. The V call is TRBV7-9, the J call TRBJ2-3, with TRBD1 matching 7 bases. The length of the CDR3 is 15 residues. V was pared by 5 bases and J by 2 bases, with 7 bases of the junction left unmatched. Germline V gives CDR1 SEHNR, CDR2 FQNEAQ (reference sequence). The chain's CDR3 is CASSLGTDNTDTQYF. In DNA form, the CDR3 reads TGTGCCAGCAGCCTCGGGACAGATAACACAGATACGCAGTATTTT.

This chain joins TRBV7-3 and TRBJ1-1; TRBD1 matches 7 bases. CDR1 is SGHTA and CDR2 is FQGTGA in the germline V gene. This CDR3 contains 13 residues. The J segment lost 5 bases and the V segment lost 5 bases, leaving 5 bases of the junction unmatched. The CDR3 here is CASSPQTGTEAFF. In DNA form, the CDR3 reads TGTGCCAGCAGCCCCCAGACAGGGACTGAAGCTTTCTTT.

This chain uses TRBV4-2 with TRBJ2-1, with D perhaps TRBD2 (6 bases). This CDR3 region has 15 residues. The V gene lost 4 bases and the J gene lost 2 bases, with 12 bases spanning the gap. The germline V gene has CDR1 LGHNA and CDR2 YNFKEQ. Written as DNA, the CDR3 is TGTGCCAGCAGCCCTTCGGGGGATCCCTACAATGAGCAGTTCTTC. This sequence encodes CASSPSGDPYNEQFF.

This chain joins TRBV5-1 and TRBJ1-2; D may be TRBD1 (6 bases). The V gene lost 3 bases and the J gene lost 6 bases, with 18 bases spanning the gap. Germline CDR1 SGHRS, CDR2 YFSETQ. The CDR3 contains 15 residues. The CDR3 DNA sequence: TGCGCCAGCAGCTCGGAAGTGGGGGGGGGCGATGGCTACACCTTC. This encodes CASSSEVGGGDGYTF.

This chain uses TRBV28 with TRBJ1-2; TRBD1 matches 7 bases. V gave up 7 bases and J gave up 5 bases; unmatched junction bases: 7. The CDR3 totals 13 residues. The germline gives CDR1 MDHEN, CDR2 SYDVKM. The CDR3 DNA reads TGTGCCAGCACCCCGACAGGGAGGTATGGCTACACCTTC. Translating gives CASTPTGRYGYTF.